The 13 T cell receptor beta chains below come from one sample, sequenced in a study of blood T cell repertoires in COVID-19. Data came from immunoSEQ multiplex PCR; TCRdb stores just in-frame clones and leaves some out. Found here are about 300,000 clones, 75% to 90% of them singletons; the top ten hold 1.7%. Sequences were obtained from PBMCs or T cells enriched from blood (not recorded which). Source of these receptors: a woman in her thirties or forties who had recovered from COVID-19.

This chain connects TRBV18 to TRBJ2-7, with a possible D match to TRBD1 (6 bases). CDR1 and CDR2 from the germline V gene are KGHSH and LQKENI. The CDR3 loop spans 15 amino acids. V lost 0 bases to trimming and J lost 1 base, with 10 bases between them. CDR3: CASSPPKQGSYEQYF. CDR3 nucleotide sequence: TGTGCCAGCTCACCACCGAAACAGGGTTCCTACGAGCAGTACTTC.

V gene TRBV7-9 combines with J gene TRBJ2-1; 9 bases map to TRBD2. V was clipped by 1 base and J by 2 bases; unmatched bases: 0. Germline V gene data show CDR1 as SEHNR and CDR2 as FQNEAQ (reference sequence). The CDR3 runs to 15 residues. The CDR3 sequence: CASSLGLAAYNEQFF. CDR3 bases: TGTGCCAGCAGCTTAGGACTAGCGGCCTACAATGAGCAGTTCTTC.

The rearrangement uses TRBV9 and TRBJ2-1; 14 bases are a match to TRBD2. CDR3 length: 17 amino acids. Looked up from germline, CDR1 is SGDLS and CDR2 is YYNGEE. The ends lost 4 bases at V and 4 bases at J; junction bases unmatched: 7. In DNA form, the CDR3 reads TGTGCCAGCAGCTCTCGACTAGCGGGAGGGTATTACAATGAGCAGTTCTTC. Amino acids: CASSSRLAGGYYNEQFF.

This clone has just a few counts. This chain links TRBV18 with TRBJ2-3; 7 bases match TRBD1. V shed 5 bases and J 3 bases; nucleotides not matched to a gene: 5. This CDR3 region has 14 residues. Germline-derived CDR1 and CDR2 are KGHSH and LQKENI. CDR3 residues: CASSTNRGTDTQYF. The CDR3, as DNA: TGTGCCAGCTCAACGAACAGGGGAACAGATACGCAGTATTTT.

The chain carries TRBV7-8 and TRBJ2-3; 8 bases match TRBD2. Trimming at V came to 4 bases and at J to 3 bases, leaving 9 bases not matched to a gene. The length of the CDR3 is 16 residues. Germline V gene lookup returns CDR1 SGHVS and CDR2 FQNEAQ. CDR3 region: CASSSREGRGTDTQYF. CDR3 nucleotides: TGTGCCAGCAGCTCCCGGGAGGGACGAGGAACAGATACGCAGTATTTT.

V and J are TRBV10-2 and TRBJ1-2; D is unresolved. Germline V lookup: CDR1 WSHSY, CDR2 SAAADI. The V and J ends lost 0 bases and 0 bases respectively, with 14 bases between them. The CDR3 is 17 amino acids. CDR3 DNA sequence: TGCGCCAGCAGTGAGTCGTTAGTGGAGGCAGCTAACTATGGCTACACCTTC. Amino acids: CASSESLVEAANYGYTF.

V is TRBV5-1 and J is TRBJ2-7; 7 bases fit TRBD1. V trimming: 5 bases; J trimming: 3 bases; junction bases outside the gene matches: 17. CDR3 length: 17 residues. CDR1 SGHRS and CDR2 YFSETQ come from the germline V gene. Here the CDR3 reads CASSPQRPGQEYYEQYF. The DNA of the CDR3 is TGCGCCAGCAGTCCTCAGCGACCTGGACAGGAGTACTACGAGCAGTACTTC. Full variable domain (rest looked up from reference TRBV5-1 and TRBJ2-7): KAGVTQTPRYLIKTRGQQVTLSCSPISGHRSVSWYQQTPGQGLQFLFEYFSETQRNKGNFPGRFSGRQFSNSRSEMNVSTLELGDSALYLCASSPQRPGQEYYEQYFGPGTRLTVT.

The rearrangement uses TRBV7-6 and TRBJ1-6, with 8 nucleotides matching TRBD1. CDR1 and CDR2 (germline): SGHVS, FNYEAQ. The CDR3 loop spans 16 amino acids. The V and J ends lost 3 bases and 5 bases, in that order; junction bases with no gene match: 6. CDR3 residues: CASSFGLTGDNSPLHF. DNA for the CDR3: TGTGCCAGCAGCTTCGGGTTGACAGGGGATAATTCACCCCTCCACTTT.

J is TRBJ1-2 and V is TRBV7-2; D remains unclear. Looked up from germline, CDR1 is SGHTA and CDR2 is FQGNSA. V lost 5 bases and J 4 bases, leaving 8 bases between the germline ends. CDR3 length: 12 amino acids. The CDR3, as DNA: TGTGCCAGCAGCCAAGAGGGCTATGGCTACACCTTC. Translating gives CASSQEGYGYTF.

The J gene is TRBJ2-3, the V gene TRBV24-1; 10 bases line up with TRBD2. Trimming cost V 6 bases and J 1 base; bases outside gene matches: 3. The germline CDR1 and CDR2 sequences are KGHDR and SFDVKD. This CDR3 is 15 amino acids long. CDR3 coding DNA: TGTGCCACCAGTACTAGCGGGGATCGCACAGATACGCAGTATTTT. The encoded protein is CATSTSGDRTDTQYF.

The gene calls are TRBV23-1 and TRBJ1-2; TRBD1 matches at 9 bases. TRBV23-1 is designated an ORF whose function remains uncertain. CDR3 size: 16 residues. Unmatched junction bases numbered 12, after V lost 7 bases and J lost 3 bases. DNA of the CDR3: TGCGCCAGCACTCTTTGGGTTGGGACAGGGTACTATGGCTACACCTTC. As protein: CASTLWVGTGYYGYTF.

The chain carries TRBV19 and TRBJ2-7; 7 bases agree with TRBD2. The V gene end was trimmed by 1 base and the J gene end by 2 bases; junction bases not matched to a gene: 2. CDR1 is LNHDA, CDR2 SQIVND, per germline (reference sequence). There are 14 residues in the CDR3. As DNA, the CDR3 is TGTGCCAGTAGTATAGCGGGAGGTACCTACGAGCAGTACTTC. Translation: CASSIAGGTYEQYF.

CDR3 in DNA: TGTGCCACCAGTCCCGACTATGGCTACACCTTC. It specifies CATSPDYGYTF. V usage is TRBV24-1 and J usage is TRBJ1-2, with no clear D. In germline, CDR1 is KGHDR, CDR2 SFDVKD. Trimming shortened V by 6 bases and J by 3 bases, and 4 bases separated the two germline ends. The CDR3 contains 11 residues.